This T cell receptor (beta chain) originates from a study of cytomegalovirus exposure and HLA in healthy donors. Study as a whole: As an earlier analysis found, some 180 million T cells yielded 100 million to 130 million unique TCR beta sequences. General observations from the study: Immune exposure information comprised only CMV serostatus.

Notes on this clone: Antigen specificity is unknown.

Primers included in the PCR were 60 Vbeta and 13 Jbeta primers. TCRdb's table, derived via immunoSEQ multiplex PCR, lists solely in-frame clones and lacks some. This table holds hundreds of thousands of clones, around 80% found once. Donors in the study were healthy people who gave bone marrow. The study sampled nominally healthy donors, though unrecorded immune exposures were likely. Germline V gene data show CDR1 as LNHDA and CDR2 as SQIVND (reference sequence). The V end lost 6 bases, the J end lost 7 bases, and 16 bases lay between the germline ends. The CDR3 has 14 amino acids. The TCR originated in an older woman in good health and CMV-seropositive. The chain joins TRBV19 to TRBJ1-5, with no clear D. Source material: PBMCs. The CDR3 region has the DNA TGTGCCAGTAGGAAAATAGAAGATCGGCAGCCCCAGCATTTT. It translates to CASRKIEDRQPQHF.